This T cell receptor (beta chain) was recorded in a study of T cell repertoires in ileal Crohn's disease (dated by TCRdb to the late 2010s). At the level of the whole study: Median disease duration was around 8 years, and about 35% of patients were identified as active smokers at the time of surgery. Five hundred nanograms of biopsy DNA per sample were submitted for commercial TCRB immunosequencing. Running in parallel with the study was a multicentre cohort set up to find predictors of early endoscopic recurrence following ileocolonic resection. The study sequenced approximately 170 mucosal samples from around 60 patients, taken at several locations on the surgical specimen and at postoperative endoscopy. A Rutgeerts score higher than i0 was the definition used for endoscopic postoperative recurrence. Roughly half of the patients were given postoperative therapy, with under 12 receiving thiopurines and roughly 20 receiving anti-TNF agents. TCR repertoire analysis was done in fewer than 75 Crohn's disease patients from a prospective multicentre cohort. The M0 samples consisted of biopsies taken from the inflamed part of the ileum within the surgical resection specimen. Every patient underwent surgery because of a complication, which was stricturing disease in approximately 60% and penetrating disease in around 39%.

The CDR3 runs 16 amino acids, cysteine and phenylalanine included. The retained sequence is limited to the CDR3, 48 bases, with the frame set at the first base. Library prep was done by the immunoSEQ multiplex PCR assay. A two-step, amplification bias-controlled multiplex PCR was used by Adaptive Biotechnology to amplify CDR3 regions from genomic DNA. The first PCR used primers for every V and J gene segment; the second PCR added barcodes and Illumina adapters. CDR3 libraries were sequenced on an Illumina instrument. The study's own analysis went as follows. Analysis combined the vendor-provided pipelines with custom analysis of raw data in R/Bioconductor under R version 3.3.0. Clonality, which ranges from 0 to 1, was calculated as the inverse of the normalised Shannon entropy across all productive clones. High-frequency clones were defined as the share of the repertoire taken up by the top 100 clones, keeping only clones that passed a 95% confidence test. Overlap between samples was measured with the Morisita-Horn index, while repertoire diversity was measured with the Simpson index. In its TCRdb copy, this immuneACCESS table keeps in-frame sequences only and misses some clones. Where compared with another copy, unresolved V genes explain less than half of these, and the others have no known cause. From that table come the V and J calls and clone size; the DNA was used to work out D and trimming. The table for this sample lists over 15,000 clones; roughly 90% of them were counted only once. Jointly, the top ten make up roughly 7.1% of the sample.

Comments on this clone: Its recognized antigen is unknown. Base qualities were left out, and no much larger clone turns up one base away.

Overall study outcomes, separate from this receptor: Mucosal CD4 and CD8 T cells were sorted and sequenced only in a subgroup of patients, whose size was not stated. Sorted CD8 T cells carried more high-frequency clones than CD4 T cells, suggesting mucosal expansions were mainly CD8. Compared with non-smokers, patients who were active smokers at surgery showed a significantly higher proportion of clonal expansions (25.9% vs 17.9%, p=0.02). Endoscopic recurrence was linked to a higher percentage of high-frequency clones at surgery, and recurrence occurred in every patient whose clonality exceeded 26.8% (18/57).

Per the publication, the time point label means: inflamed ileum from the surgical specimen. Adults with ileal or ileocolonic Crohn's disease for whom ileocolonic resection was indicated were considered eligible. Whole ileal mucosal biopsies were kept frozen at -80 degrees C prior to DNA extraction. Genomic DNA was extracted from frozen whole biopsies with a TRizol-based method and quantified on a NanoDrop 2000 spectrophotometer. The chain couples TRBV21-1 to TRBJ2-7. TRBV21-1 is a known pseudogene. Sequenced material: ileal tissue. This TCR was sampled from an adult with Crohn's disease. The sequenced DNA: TGTGCCAGCACCAACCAAGGGCAGTCGGTTGTCTACGAGCAGTACTTC. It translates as CASTNQGQSVVYEQYF.